A few counts support the clone carrying this T cell receptor beta chain. The antigen remains unidentified. Arm-PCR of CDR3 regions with iRepertoire HTBI primers generated TCR beta libraries. TCRdb recomputed calls from the multiplex PCR reads with MiXCR, one row per CDR3 protein. In the table there are 400,000 to 450,000 distinct CDR3 sequences, 15% of which are singletons. These data originate in a study of regulatory T cells in long-lasting Graves disease. The time point: newly diagnosed GD, antithyroid drugs for less than 3 months. With RNA extracted from PBMCs as input, the TCR library was made. Per American Thyroid Association guidelines, Graves' disease was diagnosed. Study results and caveats: Peripheral blood was the sole material, not thyroid tissue. Repertoires from persistent disease leaned toward TRBV28, TRBJ1-2 and TRBJ2-5.

Germline V lookup: CDR1 SGHTA, CDR2 FQGTGA. V was pared by 4 bases and J by 2 bases, with 5 bases of the junction left unmatched. The CDR3 covers 15 residues. These data were likewise used in another study, on T cells in Graves' hyperthyroidism and ophthalmopathy. That work adds: Patients were aged 18 to 65, had disease duration under 2 months, and had newly diagnosed hyperthyroidism.

This receptor was identified in a woman in her 30s with Graves disease. The material was peripheral blood mononuclear cells (PBMCs), obtained at new diagnosis, from a patient treated with antithyroid drugs. The J gene is TRBJ2-1, the V gene TRBV7-3; TRBD2 aligns across 7 bases. The DNA for the CDR3 is TGTGCCAGCAGCTCTCCAACTAGCGCCTACAATGAGCAGTTCTTC. Amino acid sequence: CASSSPTSAYNEQFF.